These 27 T cell receptor beta chains share one sample of origin, sequenced in a study of shared clonotypes between healthy human individuals. Some clones are missing from TCRdb's copy, which holds only in-frame ones; the method was immunoSEQ multiplex PCR. The sample holds 850,000 to 1,100,000 clones, about 80% seen once. Sequenced input: memory CD4+ T cells from PBMCs. Subset given: CD45RA-negative fraction. These receptors were taken from a man aged 18-30 years in good health. Some clones in this sample may be carry-over from other donors' samples.

V gene TRBV7-2 combines with J gene TRBJ1-2; TRBD1 matches at 9 bases. There are 16 residues in the CDR3. Germline assignment: CDR1 SGHTA and CDR2 FQGNSA. V shed 4 bases and J 6 bases; nucleotides not matched to a gene: 12. CDR3 protein: CASSSQPAGQGHGYTF. The CDR3 bases are TGTGCCAGCAGCTCGCAACCAGCTGGACAGGGGCATGGCTACACCTTC.

This clone was recorded a few times. This chain links TRBV7-2 with TRBJ2-1; 11 bases map to TRBD2. From germline, CDR1 is SGHTA and CDR2 FQGNSA. V gave up 4 bases and J gave up 6 bases; unmatched junction bases: 8. CDR3 size: 16 residues. The CDR3 loop is CASSSSGTSGTNEQFF. The CDR3 nucleotides are TGTGCCAGCAGCTCCTCCGGGACTAGCGGCACCAATGAGCAGTTCTTC.

The chain joins TRBV12-5 to TRBJ1-5; D may be TRBD1 (5 bases). Germline V lookup: CDR1 LGHNT, CDR2 FRNRAP. Trimming removed 5 bases at V and 1 base at J, with 15 bases between. The CDR3 is made up of 16 amino acids. In nucleotides, the CDR3 is TGTGCTAGTGGTCCCACCCCAGGGAAGAGCAATCAGCCCCAGCATTTT. As protein: CASGPTPGKSNQPQHF.

The J gene is TRBJ1-3, the V gene TRBV28; 7 positions agree with TRBD1. Germline loops: CDR1 MDHEN, CDR2 SYDVKM. V dropped 1 base and J dropped 7; count of bases not matched to a gene: 10. The CDR3 contains 16 residues. The CDR3 loop is CASSLYEVTGRNTIYF. The CDR3 nucleotides are TGTGCCAGCAGTTTATACGAGGTGACAGGGAGGAACACCATATATTTT.

This clone was observed a few times. The genes are TRBV5-1 and TRBJ2-1; 9 bases agree with TRBD2. Germline values: CDR1 SGHRS, CDR2 YFSETQ. The CDR3 consists of 15 residues. V trimming: 2 bases; J trimming: 8 bases; junction bases outside the gene matches: 8. The CDR3 sequence is CASSFGAGGKDEQFF. For the CDR3, the DNA is TGCGCCAGCAGCTTCGGGGCGGGAGGGAAGGATGAGCAGTTCTTC.

The CDR3, as DNA: TGCAGCGGGACAACCCCGAACACTGAAGCTTTCTTT. It translates to CSGTTPNTEAFF. The chain has TRBV29-1 and TRBJ1-1; the D gene is possibly TRBD1 (5 bases). CDR3 length: 12 amino acids. Trimming stripped 7 bases from V and 1 base from J, with 10 bases between. The germline V gene encodes CDR1 SQVTM and CDR2 ANQGSEA.

In this sample, this clone turned up a few times. Within the sample, other DNA sequences also encode this same CDR3. The V and J genes are TRBV29-1 and TRBJ1-1; TRBD1 aligns across 8 bases. V lost 6 bases, J lost 1 base, and 4 bases stayed unmatched. The germline gives CDR1 SQVTM, CDR2 ANQGSEA. The CDR3 is 13 residues long. The CDR3 here is CSVLTGANTEAFF. CDR3 DNA sequence: TGCAGCGTCCTGACAGGGGCGAACACTGAAGCTTTCTTT.

The chain combines TRBV10-3 with TRBJ1-3; 9 nucleotides match TRBD1. Germline CDR1 ENHRY, CDR2 SYGVKD. The V and J ends lost 4 bases and 8 bases, in that order; junction bases with no gene match: 9. The CDR3 is 15 residues long. The CDR3 reads CAISGRLDRGDTIYF. CDR3 nucleotide sequence: TGTGCCATCAGTGGACGCCTAGACAGGGGGGACACCATATATTTT.

The chain carries TRBV7-2 and TRBJ2-6; a possible D gene is TRBD1 (5 bases). The CDR3 has 15 amino acids. Trimming took 5 bases from V and 2 from J, leaving 10 bases between them. Germline values: CDR1 SGHTA, CDR2 FQGNSA. The CDR3 DNA reads as TGTGCCAGCAGCCTACAGGTGGCTGGGGCCAACGTCCTGACTTTC. Its protein is CASSLQVAGANVLTF.

The V gene is TRBV28, the J gene TRBJ2-7, with TRBD2 matching 12 bases. The V segment lost 9 bases and the J segment 5 bases; nucleotides outside the gene matches: 5. The CDR3 totals 13 residues. Looked up from germline, CDR1 is MDHEN and CDR2 is SYDVKM. The CDR3 region has the DNA TGTGCCAGTGGACTAGCGGGATTAAACGAGCAGTACTTC. Translation: CASGLAGLNEQYF.

The chain joins TRBV2 to TRBJ2-3, with a tentative D call TRBD2 (6 bases). Trimming left V 1 base short and J 2 bases short, with 16 bases between. There are 17 residues in the CDR3. Germline V gene sequence: CDR1 SNHLY, CDR2 FYNNEI. CDR3 nucleotides: TGTGCCAGCAGTGAAGTATTGGGGCGGGGTGACACAGATACGCAGTATTTT. It specifies CASSEVLGRGDTDTQYF.

This clone has a single count. The chain combines TRBV28 with TRBJ1-2; no clear D. CDR3 size: 17 residues. The V end was cut by 8 bases, the J end by 1 base, with 23 bases between. The germline gives CDR1 MDHEN, CDR2 SYDVKM. As DNA, the CDR3 is TGTGCCAGCCCCTTAATCCAACGGGCAGATTTTAACTATGGCTACACCTTC. As protein: CASPLIQRADFNYGYTF.

This clone was seen ten or more times. The CDR3 DNA is TGTGCCAGCAGCTTAGAAGGGGAGCAGTTCTTC. Its translation is CASSLEGEQFF. The V gene is TRBV7-3, the J gene TRBJ2-1; D gene unclear. CDR1 is SGHTA, CDR2 FQGTGA, per germline. CDR3 length equals 11 residues. V lost 2 bases, J lost 10 bases, and 6 bases lay in between.

This clone was picked up many times. V gene TRBV29-1 combines with J gene TRBJ1-1; D is possibly TRBD1 (5 bases). V was cut by 7 bases and J by 7 bases, with 13 bases left in between. The length of the CDR3 is 11 residues. The germline CDR1 and CDR2 sequences are SQVTM and ANQGSEA. In DNA, the CDR3 is TGCAGCGGAACCTCGACAGATGAAGCTTTCTTT. Amino acids: CSGTSTDEAFF. Based on the CDR3 plus reference TRBV29-1 and TRBJ1-1, the full variable domain is SAVISQKPSRDICQRGTSLTIQCQVDSQVTMMFWYRQQPGQSLTLIATANQGSEATYESGFVIDKFPISRPNLTFSTLTVSNMSPEDSSIYLCSGTSTDEAFFGQGTRLTVV.

The chain couples TRBV27 to TRBJ1-4; a possible D gene is TRBD1 (6 bases). CDR3 size: 16 residues. With 2 bases removed from V and 0 bases from J, the gap between germline ends came to 10 bases. Per the germline V gene, CDR1 is MNHEY and CDR2 is SMNVEV (reference sequence). CDR3 nucleotides: TGTGCCAGCAGTTTAGCGGGGGCGGCAACTAATGAAAAACTGTTTTTT. Amino acids: CASSLAGAATNEKLFF.

The J gene is TRBJ2-1, the V gene TRBV7-2; unclear D gene. Germline CDR1 is SGHTA and CDR2 is FQGNSA. Trimming cost V 0 bases and J 9 bases, with 6 bases left between them. This CDR3 is 12 amino acids long. CDR3 protein: CASSLAFGEQFF. The CDR3 nucleotides are TGTGCCAGCAGCTTAGCGTTCGGTGAGCAGTTCTTC.

J is TRBJ2-4 and V is TRBV28; no definite D call. Trimming removed 5 bases at V and 0 bases at J, with 11 bases between. The CDR3 is 15 residues long. Germline CDR1 and CDR2: MDHEN and SYDVKM. CDR3 sequence reads: CASSDPTVAKNIQYF. The DNA of the CDR3 is TGTGCCAGCAGTGACCCCACGGTAGCCAAAAACATTCAGTACTTC.

This clone was seen a few times. The chain links TRBV27 to TRBJ1-2; TRBD1 aligns across 7 bases. Per the germline V gene, CDR1 is MNHEY and CDR2 is SMNVEV (reference sequence). CDR3 size: 15 residues. Unmatched junction bases numbered 10, after V lost 5 bases and J lost 4 bases. The CDR3 reads CASSARDRPVYGYTF. The CDR3 nucleotides read TGTGCCAGCAGTGCCCGGGACAGACCCGTCTATGGCTACACCTTC.

This chain joins TRBV7-3 and TRBJ2-2; 7 positions agree with TRBD2. This CDR3 has 16 residues. The V and J ends lost 5 bases and 5 bases, in that order; junction bases with no gene match: 11. Germline loops: CDR1 SGHTA, CDR2 FQGTGA. CDR3 sequence (DNA): TGTGCCAGCAGCCCCCCGGGGGGAGCGGGGACCGGGGAGCTGTTTTTT. It specifies CASSPPGGAGTGELFF. The whole variable domain, filled in from reference TRBV7-3 and TRBJ2-2, reads GAGVSQTPSNKVTEKGKYVELRCDPISGHTALYWYRQSLGQGPEFLIYFQGTGAADDSGLPNDRFFAVRPEGSVSTLKIQRTERGDSAVYLCASSPPGGAGTGELFFGEGSRLTVL.

V and J are TRBV6-4 and TRBJ2-2, with D possibly being TRBD2 (6 bases). This CDR3 has 18 amino acids. Germline V CDR1 and CDR2: MRHNA, SNTAGT. Trimming took 0 bases from V and 0 from J, leaving 14 bases between them. CDR3 sequence (DNA): TGTGCCAGCAGTGACTCGTGGGCGGGAACCCCGAACACCGGGGAGCTGTTTTTT. Its protein product is CASSDSWAGTPNTGELFF.

This clone was detected only a few times. The rearrangement uses TRBV4-2 and TRBJ2-7; 8 bases match TRBD2. CDR3 length equals 17 residues. Germline CDR1 and CDR2: LGHNA and YNFKEQ. Trimming at V came to 0 bases and at J to 4 bases, leaving 11 bases not matched to a gene. In nucleotides, the CDR3 is TGTGCCAGCAGCCAAGATCTGAATGGCGGGAGGTTGTACGAGCAGTACTTC. Translated, it gives CASSQDLNGGRLYEQYF.

The chain uses TRBV6-6 and TRBJ1-3, with unresolved D. CDR1 is MNHNY, CDR2 SVGAGI, per germline (reference sequence). The CDR3 consists of 13 residues. The V end lost 3 bases, the J end lost 4 bases, and 7 bases lay between the germline ends. The CDR3 loop is CASSYQTGNTIYF. For the CDR3, the DNA is TGTGCCAGCAGTTATCAGACCGGAAACACCATATATTTT.

Notes on this clone: Being one base from a much bigger clone, this may be a read error. This chain links TRBV7-2 with TRBJ1-4; 9 bases are a match to TRBD1. Trimming at V came to 5 bases and at J to 5 bases, leaving 3 bases not matched to a gene. The CDR3 is made up of 14 amino acids. CDR1 is SGHTA and CDR2 is FQGNSA in the germline V gene. CDR3 sequence reads: CASSPGQGNEKLFF. In nucleotides, the CDR3 is TGTGCCAGCAGCCCGGGACAGGGAAATGAAAAACTGTTTTTT. Looking up the rest from reference TRBV7-2 and TRBJ1-4 gives the full variable domain: GAGVSQSPSNKVTEKGKDVELRCDPISGHTALYWYRQSLGQGLEFLIYFQGNSAPDKSGLPSDRFSAERTGGSVSTLTIQRTQQEDSAVYLCASSPGQGNEKLFFGSGTQLSVL.

J is TRBJ1-5 and V is TRBV12-5; 7 nucleotides line up with TRBD1. This CDR3 has 19 residues. Per the germline V gene, CDR1 is LGHNT and CDR2 is FRNRAP. Germline trimming cut 1 base from V and 7 bases from J; bases unmatched to any gene: 19. Written as DNA, the CDR3 is TGTGCTAGTGGTTTGGGACATAGATCCCGGACAGGCACGCGGCAGCCCCAGCATTTT. This encodes CASGLGHRSRTGTRQPQHF.

Only a few counts were recorded for this clone. The rearrangement uses TRBV27 and TRBJ1-2, with D uncertain. Germline assignment: CDR1 MNHEY and CDR2 SMNVEV (reference sequence). CDR3 length: 15 residues. V lost 0 bases and J lost 5, with 13 bases in between. The CDR3 nucleotides read TGTGCCAGCAGTTTATCAGGACCTAGAGGGTATGGCTACACCTTC. It codes for CASSLSGPRGYGYTF.

The chain combines TRBV5-1 with TRBJ2-3; D gene ambiguous. The germline V and J ends were trimmed by 4 bases and 2 bases, with 8 bases remaining between them. The V gene's germline CDR1 is SGHRS and CDR2 YFSETQ. The length of the CDR3 is 13 residues. This CDR3 is CASSIRPTDTQYF. The CDR3 bases are TGCGCCAGCAGCATTCGCCCCACAGATACGCAGTATTTT.

The CDR3 loop reads CASSVALHNYEQYF. The CDR3 region has the DNA TGTGCCAGCAGCGTAGCGTTACATAACTACGAGCAGTACTTC. The rearrangement links TRBV9 to TRBJ2-7; no firm D call. The CDR3 has 14 amino acids. With 0 bases removed from V and 3 bases from J, the gap between germline ends came to 10 bases. From germline, CDR1 is SGDLS and CDR2 YYNGEE.